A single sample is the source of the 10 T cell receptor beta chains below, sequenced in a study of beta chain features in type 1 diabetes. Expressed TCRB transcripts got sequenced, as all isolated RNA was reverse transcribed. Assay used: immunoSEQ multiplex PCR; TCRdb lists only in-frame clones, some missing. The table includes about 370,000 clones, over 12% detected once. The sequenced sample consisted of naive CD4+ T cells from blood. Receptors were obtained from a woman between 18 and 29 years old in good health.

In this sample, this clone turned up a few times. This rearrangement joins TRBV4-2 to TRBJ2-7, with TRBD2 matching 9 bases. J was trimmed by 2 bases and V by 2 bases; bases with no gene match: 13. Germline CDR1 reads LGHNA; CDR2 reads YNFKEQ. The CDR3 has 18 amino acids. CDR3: CASSQKPTGSGRTYEQYF. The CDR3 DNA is TGTGCCAGCAGCCAAAAGCCGACGGGGAGCGGGAGGACCTACGAGCAGTACTTC.

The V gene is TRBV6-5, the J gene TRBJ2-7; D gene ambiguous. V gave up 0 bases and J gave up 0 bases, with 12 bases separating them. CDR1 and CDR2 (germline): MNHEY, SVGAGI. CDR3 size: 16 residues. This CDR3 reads CASSYSAAWSSYEQYF. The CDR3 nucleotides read TGTGCCAGCAGTTACTCGGCAGCTTGGAGCTCCTACGAGCAGTACTTC.

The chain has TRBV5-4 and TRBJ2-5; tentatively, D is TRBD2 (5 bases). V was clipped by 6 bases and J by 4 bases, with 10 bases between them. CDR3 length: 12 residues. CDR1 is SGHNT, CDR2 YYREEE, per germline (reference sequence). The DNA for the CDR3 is TGTGCCAGCATTGGAGGCCGAGAGACCCAGTACTTC. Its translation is CASIGGRETQYF.

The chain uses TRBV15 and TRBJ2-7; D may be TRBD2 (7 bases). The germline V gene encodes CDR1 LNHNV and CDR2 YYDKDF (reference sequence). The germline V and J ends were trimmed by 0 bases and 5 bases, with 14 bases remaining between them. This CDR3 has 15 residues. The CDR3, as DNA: TGTGCCACCAGCAGAGATCGGGGGGCGTCGGACGAGCAGTACTTC. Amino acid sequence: CATSRDRGASDEQYF.

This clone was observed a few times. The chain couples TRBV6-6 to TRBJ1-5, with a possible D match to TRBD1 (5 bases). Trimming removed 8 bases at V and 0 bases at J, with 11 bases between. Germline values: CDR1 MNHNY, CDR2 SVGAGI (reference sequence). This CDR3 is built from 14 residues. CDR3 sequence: CASRTGDSNQPQHF. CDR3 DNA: TGTGCCAGCCGCACAGGAGATAGCAATCAGCCCCAGCATTTT.

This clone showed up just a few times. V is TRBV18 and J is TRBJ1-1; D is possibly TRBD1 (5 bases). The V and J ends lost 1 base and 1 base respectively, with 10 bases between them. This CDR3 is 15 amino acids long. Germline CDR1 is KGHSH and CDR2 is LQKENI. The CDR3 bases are TGTGCCAGCTCACCACAGGACACATCGAACACTGAAGCTTTCTTT. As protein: CASSPQDTSNTEAFF.

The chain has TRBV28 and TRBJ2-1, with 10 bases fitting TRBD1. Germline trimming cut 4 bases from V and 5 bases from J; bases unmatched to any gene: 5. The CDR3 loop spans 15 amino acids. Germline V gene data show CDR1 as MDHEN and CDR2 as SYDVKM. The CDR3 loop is CASSSRGQGNNEQFF. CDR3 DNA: TGTGCCAGCAGTTCCAGGGGACAGGGGAACAATGAGCAGTTCTTC.

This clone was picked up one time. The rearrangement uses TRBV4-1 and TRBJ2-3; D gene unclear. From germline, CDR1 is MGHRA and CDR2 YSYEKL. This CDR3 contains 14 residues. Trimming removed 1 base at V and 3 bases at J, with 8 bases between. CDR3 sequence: CASSQVVMTDTQYF. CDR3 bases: TGCGCCAGCAGCCAAGTCGTAATGACAGATACGCAGTATTTT.

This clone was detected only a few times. In DNA, the CDR3 is TGCAGCGTGTCCGGGACTAGCAGATTCAATGAGCAGTTCTTC. This sequence encodes CSVSGTSRFNEQFF. This rearrangement joins TRBV29-1 to TRBJ2-1, with TRBD2 matching over 9 bases. The CDR3 loop spans 14 amino acids. V was clipped by 6 bases and J by 6 bases; unmatched bases: 9. From germline, CDR1 is SQVTM and CDR2 ANQGSEA.

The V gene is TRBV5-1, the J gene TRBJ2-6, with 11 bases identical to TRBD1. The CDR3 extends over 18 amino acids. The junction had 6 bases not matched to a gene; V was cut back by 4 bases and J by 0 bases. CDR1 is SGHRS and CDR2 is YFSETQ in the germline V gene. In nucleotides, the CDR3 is TGCGCCAGCAGCACCGGACAGGGGGCGTTCTCTGGGGCCAACGTCCTGACTTTC. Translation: CASSTGQGAFSGANVLTF.